This is a list of T cell receptor beta chains from one sample in a study of post-analysis software for immune sequencing data. MiXCR, run by TCRdb on the PCR reads, gives a single entry per CDR3 protein. This sample yields over 700,000 distinct CDR3 sequences, of which roughly 27% are seen a single time; more than 0.45% belongs to the top ten. The source material was blood. Receptors originate from a girl under 18 with multiple sclerosis. Both conserved end residues are part of each CDR3. Fields, in order: D gene, clone size, V gene, J gene, CDR3 protein, CDR3 DNA. D genes are given only for firm matches. Clone size, where shown, is once, few, many, or a class for clones that have expanded.

D gene: -; clone size: few; V gene: TRBV29-1; J gene: TRBJ2-7; CDR3 protein: CSVESPGHQYF; CDR3 DNA: TGCAGCGTTGAAAGTCCGGGGCACCAGTACTTC
D gene: TRBD1; clone size: -; V gene: TRBV2; J gene: TRBJ2-7; CDR3 protein: CASSPWTGRYF; CDR3 DNA: TGTGCCAGCAGTCCGTGGACAGGGAGGTACTTC
D gene: -; clone size: -; V gene: TRBV7-2; J gene: TRBJ2-1; CDR3 protein: CASSLTPRGRNYNEQFF; CDR3 DNA: TGTGCCAGCAGCCTAACCCCACGCGGGCGGAACTACAATGAGCAGTTCTTC
D gene: TRBD1; clone size: -; V gene: TRBV14; J gene: TRBJ1-6; CDR3 protein: CASSPGTGYPPLHF; CDR3 DNA: TGTGCCAGCAGCCCCGGGACAGGCTATCCACCCCTCCACTTT
D gene: TRBD2; clone size: few; V gene: TRBV5-1; J gene: TRBJ2-1; CDR3 protein: CASSPSGGASFQFF; CDR3 DNA: TGCGCCAGCAGCCCTAGCGGGGGGGCCTCCTTTCAGTTCTTC
D gene: TRBD2; clone size: -; V gene: TRBV4-1; J gene: TRBJ2-3; CDR3 protein: CASSPLGREGADTQYF; CDR3 DNA: TGCGCCAGCAGCCCCCTTGGGAGGGAAGGGGCTGATACGCAGTATTTT
D gene: TRBD2; clone size: few; V gene: TRBV2; J gene: TRBJ2-3; CDR3 protein: CASRIAGVTDTQYF; CDR3 DNA: TGTGCCAGCAGAATAGCGGGAGTGACAGATACGCAGTATTTT
D gene: -; clone size: few; V gene: TRBV6-1; J gene: TRBJ2-7; CDR3 protein: CASSEQVSWSYEQYF; CDR3 DNA: TGTGCCAGCAGTGAACAAGTAAGCTGGTCCTACGAGCAGTACTTC
D gene: -; clone size: few; V gene: TRBV2; J gene: TRBJ2-7; CDR3 protein: CASSFGTLRGSEQYF; CDR3 DNA: TGTGCCAGCAGTTTCGGGACTCTCAGGGGAAGCGAGCAGTACTTC
D gene: -; clone size: -; V gene: TRBV18; J gene: TRBJ2-5; CDR3 protein: CASSPPRQQETQYF; CDR3 DNA: TGTGCCAGCTCACCACCGAGGCAGCAAGAGACCCAGTACTTC
D gene: TRBD1; clone size: -; V gene: TRBV20-1; J gene: TRBJ2-2; CDR3 protein: CSARDGGRGRGGELFF; CDR3 DNA: TGCAGTGCTAGAGATGGAGGCAGGGGGCGTGGCGGGGAGCTGTTTTTT
D gene: TRBD2; clone size: -; V gene: TRBV9; J gene: TRBJ2-1; CDR3 protein: CASSAEVAGAKEQFF; CDR3 DNA: TGTGCCAGCAGCGCAGAAGTAGCGGGAGCTAAGGAGCAGTTCTTC
D gene: TRBD2; clone size: -; V gene: TRBV24-1; J gene: TRBJ2-1; CDR3 protein: CATSDVRGTSGTNEQFF; CDR3 DNA: TGTGCCACCAGTGATGTCCGGGGGACTAGCGGGACAAATGAGCAGTTCTTC
D gene: TRBD2; clone size: few; V gene: TRBV7-2; J gene: TRBJ2-7; CDR3 protein: CASSLAPPGGSYEQYF; CDR3 DNA: TGTGCCAGCAGCTTAGCGCCCCCGGGAGGATCCTACGAGCAGTACTTC
D gene: TRBD2; clone size: -; V gene: TRBV20-1; J gene: TRBJ2-5; CDR3 protein: CSARGFSAGGLAGSRQYF; CDR3 DNA: TGCAGTGCTAGAGGTTTCTCGGCCGGCGGGCTAGCGGGGAGTCGCCAGTACTTC
D gene: -; clone size: -; V gene: TRBV12-3/TRBV12-4; J gene: TRBJ1-1; CDR3 protein: CASSFGSGAPNTEAFF; CDR3 DNA: TGTGCCAGCAGTTTTGGTTCAGGCGCCCCGAACACTGAAGCTTTCTTT
D gene: -; clone size: -; V gene: TRBV5-6; J gene: TRBJ2-1; CDR3 protein: CASSLVGPEQFF; CDR3 DNA: TGTGCCAGCAGCTTAGTGGGCCCCGAGCAGTTCTTC
D gene: TRBD2; clone size: -; V gene: TRBV7-2; J gene: TRBJ2-7; CDR3 protein: CASGSEPSGRNEQYF; CDR3 DNA: TGTGCCAGCGGCTCCGAACCTAGCGGGAGGAATGAGCAGTACTTC
D gene: TRBD2; clone size: few; V gene: TRBV4-3; J gene: TRBJ2-2; CDR3 protein: CASSREAGGPGTGELFF; CDR3 DNA: TGCGCCAGCAGCCGAGAGGCGGGAGGGCCTGGGACCGGGGAGCTGTTTTTT
D gene: -; clone size: -; V gene: TRBV5-6; J gene: TRBJ2-4; CDR3 protein: CASSLVQIGAKNIQYF; CDR3 DNA: TGTGCCAGCAGCTTGGTACAGATTGGAGCCAAAAACATTCAGTACTTC
D gene: -; clone size: few; V gene: TRBV20-1; J gene: TRBJ1-5; CDR3 protein: CSAQAGGVSNQPQHF; CDR3 DNA: TGCAGTGCCCAGGCGGGGGGCGTTAGCAATCAGCCCCAGCATTTT
D gene: TRBD2; clone size: many; V gene: TRBV12-3/TRBV12-4; J gene: TRBJ2-7; CDR3 protein: CASRREGLAREQYF; CDR3 DNA: TGTGCCAGCAGGCGGGAGGGACTGGCACGCGAGCAGTACTTC
D gene: -; clone size: -; V gene: TRBV6-5; J gene: TRBJ1-5; CDR3 protein: CASSNRGGVLSNQPQHF; CDR3 DNA: TGTGCCAGCAGTAACCGTGGAGGGGTATTGAGCAATCAGCCCCAGCATTTT
D gene: TRBD2; clone size: -; V gene: TRBV7-9; J gene: TRBJ2-7; CDR3 protein: CARSGLAGYNEQYF; CDR3 DNA: TGTGCCAGGTCGGGACTAGCGGGCTACAATGAGCAGTACTTC
D gene: -; clone size: -; V gene: TRBV27; J gene: TRBJ1-2; CDR3 protein: CASSQASGGGYTF; CDR3 DNA: TGTGCCAGCAGCCAGGCTTCAGGTGGCGGCTACACCTTC
D gene: TRBD1; clone size: -; V gene: TRBV12-5; J gene: TRBJ1-1; CDR3 protein: CASGSTGADTEAFF; CDR3 DNA: TGTGCTAGTGGTTCGACAGGGGCGGACACTGAAGCTTTCTTT
D gene: -; clone size: few; V gene: TRBV3-1; J gene: TRBJ1-1; CDR3 protein: CASSQLDSYTEAFF; CDR3 DNA: TGTGCCAGCAGCCAACTGGACAGCTACACTGAAGCTTTCTTT
D gene: TRBD2; clone size: -; V gene: TRBV2; J gene: TRBJ2-7; CDR3 protein: CASRIYDGQLAGGSVEQYF; CDR3 DNA: TGTGCCAGCAGGATCTACGACGGCCAACTAGCGGGAGGGAGTGTCGAGCAGTACTTC
D gene: TRBD2; clone size: few; V gene: TRBV7-9; J gene: TRBJ2-5; CDR3 protein: CASSLAQGLASGRASETQYF; CDR3 DNA: TGTGCCAGCAGCTTAGCGCAGGGCCTCGCTAGCGGGAGGGCCAGCGAGACCCAGTACTTC
D gene: -; clone size: few; V gene: TRBV6-5; J gene: TRBJ2-3; CDR3 protein: CASSSLGPGTDTQYF; CDR3 DNA: TGTGCCAGCAGTTCCCTGGGTCCCGGCACAGATACGCAGTATTTT
D gene: -; clone size: few; V gene: TRBV21-1; J gene: TRBJ1-1; CDR3 protein: CASSLTKRFGTEAFF; CDR3 DNA: TGTGCCAGCAGCCTCACCAAACGGTTTGGAACTGAAGCTTTCTTT
D gene: -; clone size: -; V gene: TRBV6-1; J gene: TRBJ2-7; CDR3 protein: CASSAPTRGGGLEQYF; CDR3 DNA: TGTGCCAGCAGTGCACCAACCAGGGGAGGGGGACTCGAGCAGTACTTC
D gene: -; clone size: -; V gene: TRBV5-1; J gene: TRBJ2-7; CDR3 protein: CASSSRGSHEQYF; CDR3 DNA: TGCGCCAGCAGCTCACGGGGGTCCCACGAGCAGTACTTC
D gene: -; clone size: -; V gene: TRBV20-1; J gene: TRBJ2-5; CDR3 protein: CSASFGGWETQYF; CDR3 DNA: TGCAGTGCTAGCTTCGGGGGCTGGGAGACTCAGTACTTC
D gene: -; clone size: -; V gene: TRBV5-4; J gene: TRBJ2-7; CDR3 protein: CASSLILGARPEREAQYF; CDR3 DNA: TGTGCCAGCAGCTTGATTCTTGGTGCTAGACCCGAGAGAGAGGCCCAGTACTTC
D gene: -; clone size: many; V gene: TRBV29-1; J gene: TRBJ2-3; CDR3 protein: CSVGGADTQYF; CDR3 DNA: TGCAGCGTTGGCGGGGCAGATACGCAGTATTTT
D gene: TRBD2; clone size: many; V gene: TRBV20-1; J gene: TRBJ2-7; CDR3 protein: CSARDRLAGGYEQYF; CDR3 DNA: TGCAGTGCTAGAGACCGACTAGCGGGAGGCTACGAGCAGTACTTC
D gene: -; clone size: few; V gene: TRBV6-4; J gene: TRBJ1-6; CDR3 protein: CASSDGGRPLHF; CDR3 DNA: TGTGCCAGCAGTGACGGGGGTCGGCCCCTCCACTTT
D gene: -; clone size: few; V gene: TRBV5-1; J gene: TRBJ2-3; CDR3 protein: CASSQDAGQILDTQYF; CDR3 DNA: TGCGCCAGCAGCCAGGACGCGGGACAAATTCTAGATACGCAGTATTTT
D gene: -; clone size: many; V gene: TRBV11-2; J gene: TRBJ2-5; CDR3 protein: CASSLVTHQETQYF; CDR3 DNA: TGTGCCAGCAGCTTAGTTACGCATCAAGAGACCCAGTACTTC
D gene: TRBD2; clone size: -; V gene: TRBV6-1; J gene: TRBJ2-3; CDR3 protein: CASSALSGGFVPQYF; CDR3 DNA: TGTGCCAGCAGTGCGCTTAGCGGGGGCTTTGTCCCGCAGTATTTT
D gene: -; clone size: few; V gene: TRBV10-3; J gene: TRBJ2-2; CDR3 protein: CAISGSPGSTGELFF; CDR3 DNA: TGTGCCATCAGTGGTTCCCCAGGGAGCACCGGGGAGCTGTTTTTT
D gene: -; clone size: -; V gene: TRBV12-3/TRBV12-4; J gene: TRBJ1-5; CDR3 protein: CASRVDSNSNQPQHF; CDR3 DNA: TGTGCCAGCAGGGTGGACAGCAATAGCAATCAGCCCCAGCATTTT
D gene: -; clone size: many; V gene: TRBV15; J gene: TRBJ2-1; CDR3 protein: CATSLLRQLEQFF; CDR3 DNA: TGTGCCACCAGCCTTTTACGCCAGCTGGAGCAGTTCTTC
D gene: TRBD2; clone size: -; V gene: TRBV29-1; J gene: TRBJ2-1; CDR3 protein: CSVTPSGPNNEQFF; CDR3 DNA: TGCAGCGTTACGCCTAGCGGGCCTAACAATGAGCAGTTCTTC
D gene: TRBD1; clone size: few; V gene: TRBV27; J gene: TRBJ2-3; CDR3 protein: CASSYPKQGKDTQYF; CDR3 DNA: TGTGCCAGCAGCTATCCAAAACAGGGGAAGGATACGCAGTATTTT
D gene: -; clone size: -; V gene: TRBV20-1; J gene: TRBJ2-1; CDR3 protein: CSARDPMAYNEQCF; CDR3 DNA: TGCAGTGCTAGAGATCCCATGGCCTACAATGAGCAGTGCTTC
D gene: -; clone size: many; V gene: TRBV4-1; J gene: TRBJ1-2; CDR3 protein: CASSQDRNYGYTF; CDR3 DNA: TGCGCCAGCAGCCAAGATCGAAACTATGGCTACACCTTC
D gene: TRBD2; clone size: -; V gene: TRBV4-3; J gene: TRBJ2-3; CDR3 protein: CASSQDSGRPTDTQYF; CDR3 DNA: TGCGCCAGCAGCCAGGATAGCGGGAGGCCGACAGATACGCAGTATTTT
D gene: -; clone size: once; V gene: TRBV2; J gene: TRBJ1-4; CDR3 protein: CASSEPRRSNEKLFF; CDR3 DNA: TGTGCCAGCAGTGAACCGCGGCGTAGTAATGAAAAACTGTTTTTT
D gene: -; clone size: -; V gene: TRBV29-1; J gene: TRBJ2-1; CDR3 protein: CSVSWTANEQFF; CDR3 DNA: TGCAGCGTTTCCTGGACTGCCAATGAGCAGTTCTTC
D gene: TRBD2; clone size: -; V gene: TRBV7-2; J gene: TRBJ2-7; CDR3 protein: CASSLGAGDTYEQYF; CDR3 DNA: TGTGCCAGCAGCTTAGGGGCGGGAGACACCTACGAGCAGTACTTC
D gene: -; clone size: few; V gene: TRBV6-5; J gene: TRBJ2-1; CDR3 protein: CASSRSGGGSYNEQFF; CDR3 DNA: TGTGCCAGCAGTCGGTCCGGGGGCGGCTCCTACAATGAGCAGTTCTTC
D gene: -; clone size: -; V gene: TRBV20-1; J gene: TRBJ2-7; CDR3 protein: CSAITEYNPYEQYF; CDR3 DNA: TGCAGTGCTATAACCGAGTACAATCCCTACGAGCAGTACTTC
D gene: -; clone size: many; V gene: TRBV9; J gene: TRBJ1-2; CDR3 protein: CASSTRQVGSYGYTF; CDR3 DNA: TGTGCCAGCAGCACCCGACAGGTCGGCAGCTATGGCTACACCTTC
D gene: TRBD1; clone size: few; V gene: TRBV3-1; J gene: TRBJ1-2; CDR3 protein: CASSRDRERDGYTF; CDR3 DNA: TGTGCCAGCAGCCGGGACAGGGAGCGGGACGGCTACACCTTC